The T cell receptor beta chain described here comes from a study of cytomegalovirus exposure and HLA in healthy donors. The donors were members of the approximately 120-subject validation cohort (separate from the roughly 700-subject first cohort). Assay: immunoSEQ multiplex PCR; the TCRdb copy retains only in-frame clones and omits some. The data show a few hundred thousand clones, with 90% seen just once and 3% to 3.5% held by the top ten. Comment on this clone: The antigen is unknown.

Study results and caveats: Reports described diagnosis of cytomegalovirus status by the classifier as highly specific and sensitive. The study recorded fewer than 200 TCR beta chains that were cytomegalovirus-associated. Testing in vitro showed a few CMV-associated chains specific for CMV antigens.

Germline CDR1 is SGHNT and CDR2 is YYREEE (reference sequence). Trimming took off 0 bases at V and 2 bases at J, with 6 bases between the two ends. The length of the CDR3 is 13 residues. The source material was PBMCs. This clonotype was obtained from a woman in her 30s in good health and CMV-seronegative. V gene TRBV5-4 combines with J gene TRBJ2-7, with unresolved D. The CDR3 nucleotides are TGTGCCAGCAGCTTGGGGAGTACCTACGAGCAGTACTTC. It codes for CASSLGSTYEQYF.